The clone carrying this T cell receptor (beta chain) was counted once. What it binds is not known. Per the germline V gene, CDR1 is SGHNT and CDR2 is YENEEA. The CDR3 covers 14 residues. The V and J ends lost 5 bases and 9 bases, in that order; junction bases with no gene match: 13. The sample originates from a study of cytomegalovirus exposure and HLA in healthy donors. The PCR employed 60 Vbeta primers together with 13 Jbeta primers. Assay: immunoSEQ multiplex PCR; the TCRdb copy retains only in-frame clones and omits some. The sample carries about 180,000 clones, roughly 80% recorded once. The study, taken as a whole, reports: Indistinguishability led to the exclusion of some V segments, TRBV6-2 and TRBV6-3 included. Highest at DRB1 and lowest at HLA-C, TCR association rates differed among HLA loci in a later analysis.

The sample comprised PBMCs. The chain combines TRBV11-3 with TRBJ2-7; the match to TRBD1 covers 7 bases. The receptor was isolated from a middle-aged man in good health and CMV-seronegative. The CDR3 region has the DNA TGTGCCAGCAGCCCGGAGGACAGGATCCCTTGGCAGTACTTC. It specifies CASSPEDRIPWQYF.